The TCR beta chain described here comes from a study of blood T cell repertoires in COVID-19. Study information: PBMCs, B-cell-depleted T cells, or T cells provided the cDNA or gDNA that made up the material.

The assay was immunoSEQ multiplex PCR, and TCRdb's table has in-frame clones only and misses some. The sample lists about 58,000 clones, around nine tenths occurring once. This TCR was sampled from a woman aged 60-70 years with active COVID-19. The sequencing sample was made of peripheral blood.

CDR3 region: CASSLPGGPSETQYF. CDR3 coding DNA: TGCGCCAGCAGCTTGCCGGGGGGGCCTTCAGAGACCCAGTACTTC. J is TRBJ2-5 and V is TRBV5-1; the match to TRBD2 covers 8 bases. The germline V gene has CDR1 SGHRS and CDR2 YFSETQ. V trimming: 1 base; J trimming: 4 bases; junction bases outside the gene matches: 6. CDR3 size: 15 residues.